The 20 T cell receptor beta chains below were found in one sample sequenced in a study of cytomegalovirus exposure and HLA in healthy donors. With 60 Vbeta and 13 Jbeta primers, the PCR was carried out. Assay: immunoSEQ multiplex PCR; the TCRdb copy retains only in-frame clones and omits some. The sample carries around 200,000 clones, 70% to 80% recorded once. Sequencing was performed on PBMCs. The source is a man aged 40-49 years in good health and CMV-seronegative.

The rearrangement joins TRBV5-1 to TRBJ2-7; 12 bases line up with TRBD1. This CDR3 region has 17 residues. Germline V gene data show CDR1 as SGHRS and CDR2 as YFSETQ. V trimming: 4 bases; J trimming: 7 bases; junction bases outside the gene matches: 15. The DNA for the CDR3 is TGCGCCAGCAGCCGGGCTCCGGGACAGGGGGCCTGGGGGGAGCAGTACTTC. Translated, it gives CASSRAPGQGAWGEQYF.

The chain carries TRBV19 and TRBJ2-7, with 10 bases matching TRBD1. Germline V gene lookup returns CDR1 LNHDA and CDR2 SQIVND (reference sequence). This CDR3 spans 18 amino acids. J was trimmed by 0 bases and V by 3 bases; bases with no gene match: 11. The CDR3 region has the DNA TGTGCCAGTAGTATCTCGGGACAGGGGTTTAAGAGCTCCTACGAGCAGTACTTC. It translates to CASSISGQGFKSSYEQYF.

The chain couples TRBV5-6 to TRBJ1-4; 10 bases agree with TRBD1. This CDR3 is 18 amino acids long. The germline gives CDR1 SGHDT, CDR2 YYEEEE. V dropped 1 base and J dropped 0; count of bases not matched to a gene: 6. The CDR3 region has the DNA TGTGCCAGCAGCTTGATGGGACAGGGGTCTGCAACTAATGAAAAACTGTTTTTT. This encodes CASSLMGQGSATNEKLFF. Looking up the rest from reference TRBV5-6 and TRBJ1-4 gives the full variable domain: DAGVTQSPTHLIKTRGQQVTLRCSPKSGHDTVSWYQQALGQGPQFIFQYYEEEERQRGNFPDRFSGHQFPNYSSELNVNALLLGDSALYLCASSLMGQGSATNEKLFFGSGTQLSVL.

The chain employs TRBV11-2 and TRBJ2-3; maybe TRBD1 (6 bases). Germline V gene sequence: CDR1 SGHAT, CDR2 FQNNGV. V lost 1 base to trimming and J lost 4 bases, with 15 bases between them. The CDR3 has 16 amino acids. The CDR3 is CASSLVGQLEADTQYF. The CDR3 DNA reads as TGTGCCAGCAGCTTAGTCGGACAGCTTGAGGCAGATACGCAGTATTTT. The complete variable domain, with remaining parts taken from reference TRBV11-2 and TRBJ2-3, reads EAGVAQSPRYKIIEKRQSVAFWCNPISGHATLYWYQQILGQGPKLLIQFQNNGVVDDSQLPKDRFSAERLKGVDSTLKIQPAKLEDSAVYLCASSLVGQLEADTQYFGPGTRLTVL.

This clone was detected once. The rearrangement uses TRBV27 and TRBJ2-3; D may be TRBD2 (6 bases). Germline V CDR1 and CDR2: MNHEY, SMNVEV (reference sequence). This CDR3 has 14 residues. Trimming pared 6 bases from V and 0 bases from J, leaving 10 bases between. CDR3 DNA: TGTGCCAGCAGACTAGCCCGTAGCACAGATACGCAGTATTTT. This translates into CASRLARSTDTQYF.

The rearrangement uses TRBV7-2 and TRBJ1-1, with D hard to call. The germline gives CDR1 SGHTA, CDR2 FQGNSA. CDR3 length: 15 amino acids. Trimming pared 4 bases from V and 5 bases from J, leaving 17 bases between. CDR3 in amino acids: CASSSALTRTTEAFF. The CDR3 DNA reads as TGTGCCAGCAGCTCCGCACTAACCCGCACGACTGAAGCTTTCTTT.

This sequence joins TRBV28 and TRBJ2-7; D not certain. From germline, CDR1 is MDHEN and CDR2 SYDVKM. V was cut by 7 bases and J by 5 bases, with 18 bases left in between. The length of the CDR3 is 14 residues. CDR3 nucleotides: TGTGCCAGCACCTCCCGTCTACCCCGCCACGAGCAGTACTTC. Protein product: CASTSRLPRHEQYF.

With respect to this clone: Different DNA sequences within this sample yield the same CDR3. This rearrangement joins TRBV4-2 to TRBJ2-5, with D possibly TRBD2 on 6 matching bases. V was clipped by 4 bases and J by 5 bases, with 14 bases between them. CDR1 and CDR2 from the germline V gene are LGHNA and YNFKEQ. This CDR3 contains 14 residues. This CDR3 is CASSPGLGGETQYF. As DNA, the CDR3 is TGTGCCAGCAGCCCGGGACTTGGGGGGGAGACCCAGTACTTC.

This sequence joins TRBV5-6 and TRBJ2-2; TRBD1 matches at 9 bases. The ends lost 4 bases at V and 0 bases at J; junction bases unmatched: 1. This CDR3 is 15 amino acids long. In germline, CDR1 is SGHDT, CDR2 YYEEEE. CDR3 loop: CASSRTGANTGELFF. The CDR3 DNA sequence: TGTGCCAGCAGCAGGACAGGGGCGAACACCGGGGAGCTGTTTTTT.

The CDR3: CASSLRRDSGNTIYF. The DNA of the CDR3 is TGTGCCAGCAGCTTAAGGAGGGACTCTGGAAACACCATATATTTT. V usage is TRBV11-2 and J usage is TRBJ1-3; D is unclear. CDR3 length equals 15 residues. Trimming pared 2 bases from V and 0 bases from J, leaving 8 bases between. CDR1 SGHAT and CDR2 FQNNGV come from the germline V gene.

The chain employs TRBV5-8 and TRBJ1-5; 7 nucleotides match TRBD1. Looked up from germline, CDR1 is SGHTS and CDR2 is YDEGEE. V shed 4 bases, J shed 1 base, and the junction held 5 bases outside the gene matches. The CDR3 has 15 amino acids. The CDR3 reads CASSPWTGSNQPQHF. The CDR3 coding sequence is TGTGCCAGCAGCCCTTGGACAGGAAGCAATCAGCCCCAGCATTTT. The whole variable domain, filled in from reference TRBV5-8 and TRBJ1-5, reads EAGVTQSPTHLIKTRGQQATLRCSPISGHTSVYWYQQALGLGLQFLLWYDEGEERNRGNFPPRFSGRQFPNYSSELNVNALELEDSALYLCASSPWTGSNQPQHFGDGTRLSIL.

V gene TRBV18 combines with J gene TRBJ1-4, with D unresolved. Trimming shortened V by 2 bases and J by 0 bases, and 10 bases separated the two germline ends. Germline CDR1 is KGHSH and CDR2 is LQKENI. This CDR3 is built from 16 residues. The CDR3 loop is CASSPSITATNEKLFF. Here the CDR3 DNA reads TGTGCCAGCTCACCATCCATTACAGCAACTAATGAAAAACTGTTTTTT.

This clone was recorded only once. V is TRBV2 and J is TRBJ1-6; 8 nucleotides line up with TRBD1. This CDR3 is 14 amino acids long. Per the germline V gene, CDR1 is SNHLY and CDR2 is FYNNEI. The V gene end was trimmed by 6 bases and the J gene end by 6 bases; junction bases not matched to a gene: 4. CDR3 residues: CASSLTGVNSPLHF. For the CDR3, the DNA is TGTGCCAGCAGCTTGACAGGGGTTAATTCACCCCTCCACTTT.

This clone has more than one count but fewer than ten. V and J are TRBV10-3 and TRBJ1-6; D not resolved. The CDR3 spans 13 residues. CDR1 is ENHRY, CDR2 SYGVKD, per germline. V dropped 10 bases and J dropped 7 bases, with 14 bases sitting between them. CDR3 protein: CATMDGLNSPLHF. The DNA of the CDR3 is TGTGCCACAATGGACGGACTAAATTCACCCCTCCACTTT.

This clone was seen only once. This chain links TRBV6-6 with TRBJ1-2; possibly TRBD1 for D (5 bases). Germline V gives CDR1 MNHNY, CDR2 SVGAGI (reference sequence). The germline V and J ends were trimmed by 0 bases and 5 bases, with 10 bases remaining between them. CDR3 length: 14 amino acids. CDR3 sequence reads: CASSYSQGGYGYTF. The DNA for the CDR3 is TGTGCCAGCAGTTACTCCCAGGGTGGGTATGGCTACACCTTC.

This chain connects TRBV6-5 to TRBJ1-2; tentatively, D is TRBD1 (5 bases). The V gene lost 0 bases and the J gene lost 3 bases, with 11 bases spanning the gap. CDR3 length equals 15 residues. CDR1 and CDR2 from the germline V gene are MNHEY and SVGAGI. The CDR3 nucleotides are TGTGCCAGCAGTTACTCCTCCGACAGCCACTATGGCTACACCTTC. This sequence encodes CASSYSSDSHYGYTF.

The gene calls are TRBV10-3 and TRBJ2-3; 8 bases align to TRBD1. V lost 3 bases and J lost 0; bases outside the gene matches: 14. The germline V gene encodes CDR1 ENHRY and CDR2 SYGVKD. The CDR3 runs to 19 residues. CDR3 sequence reads: CAISDSVSQGQVSTDTQYF. The CDR3 nucleotides read TGTGCCATCAGTGACTCTGTCTCCCAGGGACAGGTTAGCACAGATACGCAGTATTTT.

The genes are TRBV9 and TRBJ2-1; 13 nucleotides agree with TRBD2. The CDR3 contains 14 residues. V trimming: 3 bases; J trimming: 9 bases; junction bases outside the gene matches: 3. CDR1 and CDR2 from the germline V gene are SGDLS and YYNGEE. The CDR3 loop is CASSALAGGSEQFF. The CDR3 DNA sequence: TGTGCCAGCAGCGCACTAGCGGGGGGGTCTGAGCAGTTCTTC.

The chain has TRBV6-1 and TRBJ2-4; tentatively, D is TRBD2 (5 bases). Germline values: CDR1 MNHNS, CDR2 SASEGT. The CDR3 runs to 14 residues. V gave up 1 base and J gave up 5 bases, with 9 bases separating them. The DNA for the CDR3 is TGTGCCAGCAGTGAAGAGTCCGGGGAAAACATTCAGTACTTC. Amino acids: CASSEESGENIQYF.

The chain joins TRBV4-1 to TRBJ2-7; 8 nucleotides agree with TRBD1. CDR1 and CDR2 from the germline V gene are MGHRA and YSYEKL. The length of the CDR3 is 19 residues. Trimming removed 1 base from V and 4 bases from J; junction bases left unmatched: 18. CDR3 nucleotides: TGCGCCAGCAGCCAAGGAGGTCTAGGCTTTGGGCAGGGGGCATACGAGCAGTACTTC. It is translated as CASSQGGLGFGQGAYEQYF.